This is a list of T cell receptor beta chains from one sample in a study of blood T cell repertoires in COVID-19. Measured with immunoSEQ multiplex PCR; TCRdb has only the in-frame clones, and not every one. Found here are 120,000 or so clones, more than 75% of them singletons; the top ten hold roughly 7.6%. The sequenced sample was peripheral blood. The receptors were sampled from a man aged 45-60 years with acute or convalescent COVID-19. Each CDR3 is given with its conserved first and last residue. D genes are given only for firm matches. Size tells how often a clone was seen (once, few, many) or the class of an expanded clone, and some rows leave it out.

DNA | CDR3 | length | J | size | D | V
TGCGCCAGCAGCTTCAATGGGGAGGGGTCTGAAGCTTTCTTT | CASSFNGEGSEAFF | 14 | TRBJ1-1 | - | - | TRBV5-1
TGTGCCAGCAGTTACTCTGTAGGGGAGGTGTACAATGAGCAGTTCTTC | CASSYSVGEVYNEQFF | 16 | TRBJ2-1 | - | - | TRBV6-5
TGTGCCACCAGTCTCGTTGGGACAGGGAGCACCGGGGAGCTGTTTTTT | CATSLVGTGSTGELFF | 16 | TRBJ2-2 | - | TRBD1 | TRBV24-1
TGTGCCTGGAGTGTATTAGGGCTGGTGGGACTAGCGGGAGGGGGAACCCTCGAGCAGTACTTC | CAWSVLGLVGLAGGGTLEQYF | 21 | TRBJ2-7 | - | TRBD2 | TRBV30
TGTGCCAGCCGTCGACTAGCGGGAGGGCCGGATGAGCAGTTCTTC | CASRRLAGGPDEQFF | 15 | TRBJ2-1 | - | TRBD2 | TRBV27
TGTGCCAGCAGCCAAGCGCGAGGACCAGGGCTGGACGAGCAGTACTTC | CASSQARGPGLDEQYF | 16 | TRBJ2-7 | - | - | TRBV3-1/TRBV3-2
TGTGCCAGCAGCTTAGACAGGGTCTATGGCTACACCTTC | CASSLDRVYGYTF | 13 | TRBJ1-2 | - | - | TRBV11-2
TGTGCCAGCAGCCGAGCGGGAGCCGGGGAGCTGTTTTTT | CASSRAGAGELFF | 13 | TRBJ2-2 | once | TRBD2 | TRBV3-1/TRBV3-2
TGTGCCAGCAGCGCCCTAGCGGGAGTGGGGAATGAGCAGTTCTTC | CASSALAGVGNEQFF | 15 | TRBJ2-1 | - | TRBD2 | TRBV7-8
TGTGCCAGCAGTGTCCGACAGGGGGCGCGAGAGACCCAGTACTTC | CASSVRQGARETQYF | 15 | TRBJ2-5 | - | TRBD1 | TRBV2
TGCGCCAGCAGCCAATCGGGAGCGGCAGGCGAGACCCAGTACTTC | CASSQSGAAGETQYF | 15 | TRBJ2-5 | - | - | TRBV4-3
TGTGCCAGCAGCTTGACAGGGGGCGCGAGCACCGGGGAGTTGTTTTTT | CASSLTGGASTGELFF | 16 | TRBJ2-2 | - | TRBD1 | TRBV5-5
TGTGCCAGCAGTCCTAGCGGGGCCCTGGAGACCCAGTACTTC | CASSPSGALETQYF | 14 | TRBJ2-5 | - | TRBD2 | TRBV9
TGTGCCAGCTCACCACAGCCAGGGGACACCGGGGAGCTGTTTTTT | CASSPQPGDTGELFF | 15 | TRBJ2-2 | once | - | TRBV18
TGTGCCAGCAGCCCCCTGGTAGCGGGAGTCAATGAGCAGTTCTTC | CASSPLVAGVNEQFF | 15 | TRBJ2-1 | - | TRBD2 | TRBV5-5
TGTGCCAGCAGCCGAGGGTCCTTCACAGATACGCAGTATTTT | CASSRGSFTDTQYF | 14 | TRBJ2-3 | - | - | TRBV7-9
TGTGCCAGTAGCGGGAGGGCCCACAATGAGCAGTTCTTC | CASSGRAHNEQFF | 13 | TRBJ2-1 | - | TRBD2 | TRBV19
TGTGCCAGCAGGCCGACAGAGAACTATGGCTACACCTTC | CASRPTENYGYTF | 13 | TRBJ1-2 | - | - | TRBV28
TGCGCCAGCAAAGCCGCGCAGGGCCCCTACGAGCAGTACTTC | CASKAAQGPYEQYF | 14 | TRBJ2-7 | - | - | TRBV10-1
TGTGCCAGCAGCGTAACGACTAGCGGGGCTCAAGAGACCCAGTACTTC | CASSVTTSGAQETQYF | 16 | TRBJ2-5 | - | TRBD2 | TRBV9
TGCAGTGCTGGTGGGGTTTACAGGGAGAGAAGCACTGAAGCTTTCTTT | CSAGGVYRERSTEAFF | 16 | TRBJ1-1 | few | - | TRBV20-1
TGCGCCAGCAGCTTCCTAGCGGGGGTCGACGGGGAGCTGTTTTTT | CASSFLAGVDGELFF | 15 | TRBJ2-2 | - | TRBD2 | TRBV5-1
TGTGCCAGCATAGGGGCCGCGGGAGGGGGCAACGGAGCTTTCTTT | CASIGAAGGGNGAFF | 15 | TRBJ1-1 | - | TRBD1 | TRBV6-6
TGTGCCAGCAGTTTAGGCAGGGACAGCCCTTTTTATAGCAATCAGCCCCAGCATTTT | CASSLGRDSPFYSNQPQHF | 19 | TRBJ1-5 | - | TRBD1 | TRBV27
TGCGCCAGCAGCCCCTGGACTAGCGGGAGGGCGACCTACAATGAGCAGTTCTTC | CASSPWTSGRATYNEQFF | 18 | TRBJ2-1 | - | TRBD2 | TRBV4-1
TGTGCCAGCAGCGTCCAGAGGACTAGCGGGAGTCTTTGGTCCTACAATGAGCAGTTCTTC | CASSVQRTSGSLWSYNEQFF | 20 | TRBJ2-1 | - | - | TRBV21-1
TGCAGCGTTGAAGATGACAGGGTGGCCGAGCAGTACTTC | CSVEDDRVAEQYF | 13 | TRBJ2-7 | - | TRBD1 | TRBV29-1
TGTGCCAGCAGCCGAAGGACAGGCTCTGGAAACACCATATATTTT | CASSRRTGSGNTIYF | 15 | TRBJ1-3 | - | TRBD1 | TRBV11-3
TGTGCCGTAAACCGGGACACCGCTAACTATGGCTACACCTTC | CAVNRDTANYGYTF | 14 | TRBJ1-2 | few | - | TRBV10-3
TGTGCCAGCAGCGTAGAGGAGGGCTTTCCCTTTTACAATGAGCAGTTCTTC | CASSVEEGFPFYNEQFF | 17 | TRBJ2-1 | - | - | TRBV9
TGTGCCAGCAGCAAAGCGCAAAGAACTAGCGGGAAGGGGTATGAGCAGTTCTTC | CASSKAQRTSGKGYEQFF | 18 | TRBJ2-1 | once | - | TRBV21-1
TGTGCCAGCAGCCCGTCGCGGGGGAGCTCCTACAATGAGCAGTTCTTC | CASSPSRGSSYNEQFF | 16 | TRBJ2-1 | - | TRBD2 | TRBV5-4
TGTGCCTGGTCAGGGGGACGGGGCACTGAAGCTTTCTTT | CAWSGGRGTEAFF | 13 | TRBJ1-1 | - | TRBD1 | TRBV30
TGTGCCAGCAGTCTCGGACAGCCCTATGGCTACACCTTC | CASSLGQPYGYTF | 13 | TRBJ1-2 | - | - | TRBV12-3/TRBV12-4
TGTGCCAGCTCTAAACGGGGGATGTATGGCTACACCTTC | CASSKRGMYGYTF | 13 | TRBJ1-2 | - | - | TRBV11-1
TGTGCCAGCAGCTTCACTAGCGGCTCCTACAATGAGCAGTTCTTC | CASSFTSGSYNEQFF | 15 | TRBJ2-1 | - | TRBD2 | TRBV5-5
TGCGCCAGCAGCTTGGAGGACTGGAACTCCTACAATGAGCAGTTCTTC | CASSLEDWNSYNEQFF | 16 | TRBJ2-1 | few | - | TRBV5-1
TGTGCCAGCAGCCCAGGGGTGGGGAACATTCAGTACTTC | CASSPGVGNIQYF | 13 | TRBJ2-4 | - | - | TRBV5-5
TGTGCCAGCAGCTTGGGGCTAGCGGGACTCCGGACAGATACGCAGTATTTT | CASSLGLAGLRTDTQYF | 17 | TRBJ2-3 | - | TRBD2 | TRBV11-3
TGTGCCAGCAGCTTAGCGACTAGCGGGAGGGCACACGAGCAGTACTTC | CASSLATSGRAHEQYF | 16 | TRBJ2-7 | - | TRBD2 | TRBV7-8
TGTGCCAGCAGCGAGGGACAGGGGGCTGGGGAGACCCAGTACTTC | CASSEGQGAGETQYF | 15 | TRBJ2-5 | - | TRBD1 | TRBV7-2
TGTGCCAGCAGCTTAGGGGGGGATTACACCAATGAGCAGTTCTTC | CASSLGGDYTNEQFF | 15 | TRBJ2-1 | few | - | TRBV7-6
TGTGCCAGTAGTATAGGGACTAGCGGGAAGTCTGCCCAGTTCTTC | CASSIGTSGKSAQFF | 15 | TRBJ2-1 | once | TRBD2 | TRBV19
TGTGCCAGCAGTTACTCGACGGGACTAGCGGGATATAACGAGCAGTTCTTC | CASSYSTGLAGYNEQFF | 17 | TRBJ2-1 | - | TRBD2 | TRBV6-2/TRBV6-3
TGTGCCAGCAGCCTGACTAGCGGGAGGGACGCGGAGCAGTTCTTC | CASSLTSGRDAEQFF | 15 | TRBJ2-1 | - | TRBD2 | TRBV3-1/TRBV3-2
TGTGCCAGCAGACTGGACACTAATCAGCCCCAGCATTTT | CASRLDTNQPQHF | 13 | TRBJ1-5 | - | - | TRBV7-8
TGTGCCAGCAGCTTATACACAGATACGCAGTATTTT | CASSLYTDTQYF | 12 | TRBJ2-3 | - | - | TRBV11-3
TGCGCCAGCAGCTTGGTGGCCGGGAAGAATCAGCCCCAGCATTTT | CASSLVAGKNQPQHF | 15 | TRBJ1-5 | - | - | TRBV5-1
TGTGCCAGCAGGGTGGACAGGGAGCAGTTCTTC | CASRVDREQFF | 11 | TRBJ2-1 | few | TRBD1 | TRBV6-5
TGTGCCTGGAGTTCGGGGGGCTATGGCTACACCTTC | CAWSSGGYGYTF | 12 | TRBJ1-2 | - | - | TRBV30
TGTGCCAGCGGCCTCCTCCCCTTTGGTGAGCAGTACTTC | CASGLLPFGEQYF | 13 | TRBJ2-7 | - | - | TRBV28
TGTGCCAGCAGCCCCCGACAGGGGGCGCAAGGCTACACCTTC | CASSPRQGAQGYTF | 14 | TRBJ1-2 | - | TRBD1 | TRBV7-2